Reported below is one T cell receptor beta chain. Its antigen is not identified. Other DNA sequences in the sample encode the same CDR3. This sample was taken from a study of cytotoxic CD8 clonotypes in ibrutinib-treated CLL. Looking at the study overall: Mean per-sample yields comprised around 260,000 productive templates and 85,000 to 95,000 productive rearrangements. The study's findings and limits: Public clonotypes were uncommon and contracted or stayed stable on treatment.

Investigators sourced 1.5 to 2 micrograms of genomic DNA from cryopreserved PBMCs for TCR beta libraries. This CDR3 spans 15 amino acids. Deletions cut 2 bases from V and 0 bases from J, with 8 bases between. Looked up from germline, CDR1 is MNHEY and CDR2 is SMNVEV (reference sequence). The table came from immunoSEQ multiplex PCR; TCRdb's copy has only in-frame clones and leaves some out. The repertoire consists of about 130,000 clones, with 75% to 85% occurring once and the leading ten covering 10% to 15%. This clonotype was obtained from a human donor with chronic lymphocytic leukemia. V gene TRBV27 combines with J gene TRBJ1-3; no firm D call. The specimen comprised PBMCs, sampled after 12 months of ibrutinib treatment. The CDR3 here is CASSLRRASGNTIYF. DNA of the CDR3: TGTGCCAGCAGTTTACGACGCGCCTCTGGAAACACCATATATTTT.